What follows describes a single T cell receptor (beta chain). Its specificity is unknown. These data are taken from a study of cytomegalovirus exposure and HLA in healthy donors. Vbeta (60) and Jbeta (13) primers were used in the PCR. The repertoire was sequenced with immunoSEQ multiplex PCR; TCRdb's copy has only in-frame clones and lacks some. The sample includes some 150,000 clones, about 77% of them seen just once. General study findings and limits: Exclusion applied to some V segments, including TRBV6-2 and TRBV6-3, as they were indistinguishable.

The trim removed 7 bases at V and 4 bases at J, leaving 5 bases unmatched. This CDR3 region has 14 residues. The germline gives CDR1 LNHDA, CDR2 SQIVND (reference sequence). This sequence joins TRBV19 and TRBJ1-4, with TRBD1 matching over 8 bases. Material for sequencing was PBMCs. The clonotype was recovered from a male donor in good health and CMV-seronegative. The CDR3, as DNA: TGTGCCAGTAATACAGGGGGTTATAATGAAAAACTGTTTTTT. Residues: CASNTGGYNEKLFF.